This record looks at one TCR beta chain sequence and its context. Original data processing: Reference gene primer amplification yielded estimated nucleated cell counts. TCRdb's table, derived via immunoSEQ multiplex PCR, lists solely in-frame clones and lacks some. The DNA was the basis for D and trimming; V, J and clone size are from that table. The profile shows 60,000 to 85,000 clones, about 86% of them singletons. The germline gives CDR1 SGHDT, CDR2 YYEEEE. V lost 4 bases and J lost 7; bases outside the gene matches: 10. The CDR3 extends over 14 amino acids. The source of the sample is a study of blood T cell repertoires in COVID-19. Study at large: Acute-phase and convalescent COVID-19 samples originated in the United States, Italy and Spain. T cells, B-cell-depleted T cells, or PBMCs provided the cDNA or gDNA that served as material.

The V gene is TRBV5-6, the J gene TRBJ1-2; 7 bases match TRBD1. The sample was peripheral blood. The TCR was taken from a human donor in a cohort sampled during active COVID-19. The CDR3 coding sequence is TGTGCCAGCAGCCTGGGCGGGACAGCGGGTGGCTACACCTTC. It encodes CASSLGGTAGGYTF. The whole variable domain, filled in from reference TRBV5-6 and TRBJ1-2, reads DAGVTQSPTHLIKTRGQQVTLRCSPKSGHDTVSWYQQALGQGPQFIFQYYEEEERQRGNFPDRFSGHQFPNYSSELNVNALLLGDSALYLCASSLGGTAGGYTFGSGTRLTVV.